The T cell receptor (beta chain) under discussion was sequenced for a study of cytomegalovirus exposure and HLA in healthy donors. For the study at large: Earlier work reported 100 million or so unique TCR beta sequences from about 180 million T cells. About 80 million unique TCR sequences came from HLA-typed donors in an early release. Notes on the study in general: The authors reported that TCR beta sequences could predict HLA-A and HLA-B alleles. These predictions were accurate for most subjects in the first cohort. The records held CMV serostatus as the only immune exposure information.

Of note for this clone: The target antigen is unknown.

This PCR relied on a set of 60 Vbeta primers and 13 Jbeta primers. Sequenced by immunoSEQ multiplex PCR; TCRdb stores in-frame clones only, minus some. The sample yields about 110,000 clones, about 80% seen once. This CDR3 comprises 11 residues. Germline V lookup: CDR1 LNHDA, CDR2 SQIVND (reference sequence). Trimming removed 4 bases at V and 4 bases at J, with 4 bases between. Input material: PBMCs. The receptor was isolated from a woman aged 60 to 75 in good health and CMV-seropositive. The genes are TRBV19 and TRBJ1-2; no definite D call. The DNA of the CDR3 is TGTGCCAGTAGTAACAGCTATGGCTACACCTTC. It yields the protein CASSNSYGYTF.